This TCR beta chain was documented in a study of T-cell reconstitution after alpha-beta-depleted transplantation in children. Preparation of the TCRbeta library involved a method that used unique molecular identifiers. TCRdb used MiXCR to reprocess the PCR reads, holding one entry per CDR3 protein. The table has hundreds of thousands of distinct CDR3 sequences, around 12% seen once. This clonotype was detected many times. There are 16 residues in the CDR3. V was pared by 1 base and J by 4 bases, with 16 bases between. Germline assignment: CDR1 SGHTA and CDR2 FQGNSA. The sequence was collected from a human donor who donated a stem cell graft to a child with acute lymphoblastic leukemia. The chain carries TRBV7-2 and TRBJ1-1; tentatively, D is TRBD1 (5 bases). Specimen: PBMCs from the stem cell graft donor, collected from the stem cell graft. CDR3 region: CASSLVFGARGTEAFF. CDR3 in DNA: TGTGCCAGCAGCTTAGTGTTCGGGGCCCGGGGCACTGAAGCTTTCTTT.